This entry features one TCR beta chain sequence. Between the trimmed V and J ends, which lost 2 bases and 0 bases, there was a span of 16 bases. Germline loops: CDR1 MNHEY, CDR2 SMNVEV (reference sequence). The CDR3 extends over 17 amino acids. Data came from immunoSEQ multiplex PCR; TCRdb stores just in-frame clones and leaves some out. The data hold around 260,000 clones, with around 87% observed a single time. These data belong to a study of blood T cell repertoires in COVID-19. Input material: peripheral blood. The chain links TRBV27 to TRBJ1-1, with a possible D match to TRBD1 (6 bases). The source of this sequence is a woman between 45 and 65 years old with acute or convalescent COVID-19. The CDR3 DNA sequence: TGTGCCAGCAGTTTACAACTCACAGGGTCCATGAACACTGAAGCTTTCTTT. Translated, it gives CASSLQLTGSMNTEAFF.